These 14 T cell receptor beta chains originate from one sample sequenced in a study of control samples from healthy donors and cancer patients. The method was immunoSEQ multiplex PCR; TCRdb's version includes in-frame clones alone and lacks a portion of them. The sample includes under 200,000 clones, around 96% seen only once; the top ten take just over 1%. Sample: blood. Receptor source: a woman aged 30 to 39 in good health.

The rearrangement joins TRBV5-1 to TRBJ2-4; the match to TRBD2 covers 8 bases. In germline, CDR1 is SGHRS, CDR2 YFSETQ. CDR3 length: 15 residues. Losses at the gene ends were 0 bases for V and 3 bases for J; bases not matched to a gene: 2. The CDR3 sequence: CASSLELADKNIQYF. Written as DNA, the CDR3 is TGCGCCAGCAGCTTGGAACTAGCGGACAAAAACATTCAGTACTTC.

The rearrangement joins TRBV19 to TRBJ1-2; D is perhaps TRBD1 (6 bases). Germline lookup yields CDR1 LNHDA and CDR2 SQIVND (reference sequence). Trimming removed 5 bases at V and 4 bases at J, with 8 bases between. This CDR3 has 12 amino acids. CDR3 sequence: CASSPQGYGYTF. CDR3 DNA sequence: TGTGCCAGTAGTCCACAGGGCTATGGCTACACCTTC.

The chain couples TRBV7-9 to TRBJ1-4; 7 bases map to TRBD1. CDR3 length: 15 residues. Germline CDR1 and CDR2: SEHNR and FQNEAQ (reference sequence). V lost 1 base, J lost 3 bases, and 2 bases stayed unmatched. CDR3 residues: CASSLGDSSNEKLFF. Written as DNA, the CDR3 is TGTGCCAGCAGCTTAGGGGACAGTTCTAATGAAAAACTGTTTTTT.

This clone was seen just once. CDR3 protein: CASSFRLTRTVMAGELFF. CDR3 nucleotide sequence: TGTGCCAGCAGCTTCAGACTGACAAGGACGGTTATGGCCGGGGAGCTGTTTTTT. The J gene is TRBJ2-2, the V gene TRBV5-4; D is uncertain. Germline CDR1 reads SGHNT; CDR2 reads YYREEE (reference sequence). This CDR3 is built from 18 residues. V shed 2 bases and J shed 6 bases, with 23 bases lying between them. Combining the CDR3 with reference TRBV5-4 and TRBJ2-2 gives the whole variable domain ETGVTQSPTHLIKTRGQQVTLRCSSQSGHNTVSWYQQALGQGPQFIFQYYREEENGRGNFPPRFSGLQFPNYSSELNVNALELDDSALYLCASSFRLTRTVMAGELFFGEGSRLTVL.

The rearrangement joins TRBV5-1 to TRBJ1-2; 9 bases match TRBD1. This CDR3 spans 12 amino acids. J gave up 5 bases and V 4 bases, and 0 bases lay outside the gene matches. Germline CDR1 and CDR2: SGHRS and YFSETQ. This chain's CDR3 is CASSGQGYGYTF. CDR3 nucleotides: TGCGCCAGCAGCGGACAGGGGTATGGCTACACCTTC. The complete variable domain, with remaining parts taken from reference TRBV5-1 and TRBJ1-2, reads KAGVTQTPRYLIKTRGQQVTLSCSPISGHRSVSWYQQTPGQGLQFLFEYFSETQRNKGNFPGRFSGRQFSNSRSEMNVSTLELGDSALYLCASSGQGYGYTFGSGTRLTVV.

V and J are TRBV6-5 and TRBJ1-5, with 9 bases lining up with TRBD1. Germline values: CDR1 MNHEY, CDR2 SVGAGI. The CDR3 is made up of 14 amino acids. With 5 bases clipped from V and 6 bases from J, the junction kept 5 bases outside the gene matches. CDR3 residues: CASSPTGGSQPQHF. In DNA form, the CDR3 reads TGTGCCAGCAGTCCGACAGGGGGAAGTCAGCCCCAGCATTTT.

This clone was counted once. The chain has TRBV7-9 and TRBJ2-5, with 8 bases identical to TRBD1. The CDR3 totals 16 residues. Trimming took 3 bases from V and 2 from J; bases not matched to a gene: 8. The germline gives CDR1 SEHNR, CDR2 FQNEAQ (reference sequence). The CDR3 is CASSLARTGTQETQYF. The CDR3 DNA is TGTGCCAGCAGCTTGGCCAGGACAGGGACACAAGAGACCCAGTACTTC.

V gene TRBV6-4 combines with J gene TRBJ1-5; D not resolved. CDR1 and CDR2 (germline): MRHNA, SNTAGT. The CDR3 extends over 13 amino acids. V gave up 5 bases and J gave up 3 bases, with 8 bases separating them. The CDR3 sequence: CASSTRINQPQHF. The DNA of the CDR3 is TGTGCCAGCAGTACTCGCATCAATCAGCCCCAGCATTTT.

The chain combines TRBV13 with TRBJ2-3, with TRBD2 identical over 9 bases. Trimming removed 3 bases from V and 6 bases from J; junction bases left unmatched: 7. Germline V gene data show CDR1 as PRHDT and CDR2 as FYEKMQ (reference sequence). The CDR3 runs 15 residues. The CDR3 protein is CASSFKIAGADTQYF. As DNA, the CDR3 is TGTGCCAGCAGCTTTAAAATAGCGGGGGCTGATACGCAGTATTTT.

Only one count was recorded for this clone. This chain uses TRBV5-1 with TRBJ2-3; D is uncertain. Germline V gene data show CDR1 as SGHRS and CDR2 as YFSETQ. The CDR3 loop spans 12 amino acids. With 0 bases removed from V and 7 bases from J, the gap between germline ends came to 6 bases. The DNA for the CDR3 is TGCGCCAGCAGCTTGGAGTCCTATACGCAGTATTTT. Its protein is CASSLESYTQYF.

The gene calls are TRBV6-5 and TRBJ1-2; 9 bases line up with TRBD1. Trimming cost V 6 bases and J 8 bases; bases outside gene matches: 10. The V gene's germline CDR1 is MNHEY and CDR2 SVGAGI. There are 14 residues in the CDR3. The CDR3: CASRNRGRSAGYTF. In DNA form, the CDR3 reads TGTGCCAGCAGGAACAGGGGGCGCAGTGCCGGCTACACCTTC.

The chain joins TRBV27 to TRBJ2-7; 8 bases map to TRBD1. The CDR3 consists of 13 residues. With 3 bases clipped from V and 2 bases from J, the junction kept 0 bases outside the gene matches. CDR1 MNHEY and CDR2 SMNVEV come from the germline V gene (reference sequence). The CDR3 reads CASSLTGAYEQYF. The CDR3 coding sequence is TGTGCCAGCAGTTTGACAGGGGCCTACGAGCAGTACTTC.

The CDR3, as DNA: TGTGCCAGCAGCCAGCAAGAGACCCAGTACTTC. Protein: CASSQQETQYF. The V gene is TRBV7-8, the J gene TRBJ2-5; D is undetermined. The CDR3 is made up of 11 amino acids. CDR1 is SGHVS and CDR2 is FQNEAQ in the germline V gene. V was shortened by 5 bases and J by 2 bases, with 3 bases between the two germline ends.

This clone was seen once. The chain is built from TRBV4-1 and TRBJ2-7, with TRBD1 matching 8 bases. This CDR3 contains 15 residues. Germline CDR1 and CDR2: MGHRA and YSYEKL. After removal of 5 bases from V and 2 bases from J, the junction contained 8 bases not matched to a gene. DNA for the CDR3: TGCGCCAGCAGCGCCAGGGGGCTAGAAGCCTACGAGCAGTACTTC. Protein: CASSARGLEAYEQYF.